The present T cell receptor (beta chain) was sequenced within a study of blood T cell repertoires in COVID-19. The V gene end was trimmed by 7 bases and the J gene end by 6 bases; junction bases not matched to a gene: 5. Germline V gives CDR1 LNHDA, CDR2 SQIVND (reference sequence). The CDR3 covers 14 residues. Seattle patients were enrolled during active infection and followed longitudinally. Sequencing used immunoSEQ multiplex PCR; TCRdb keeps in-frame clones, though not all of them. The sample shows about 120,000 clones, about nine tenths of them seen only once. V usage is TRBV19 and J usage is TRBJ1-5, with 11 positions matching TRBD1. The sample was peripheral blood. This receptor was taken from a woman aged 65 to 85 with COVID-19, enrolled during active disease. The CDR3 here is CASTYGTGGQPQHF. In nucleotides, the CDR3 is TGTGCCAGTACCTACGGGACAGGGGGTCAGCCCCAGCATTTT.